In this sample, the clone carrying this TCR beta chain turned up once. This entry is derived from a study of cytomegalovirus exposure and HLA in healthy donors. The PCR used 60 Vbeta and 13 Jbeta primers. Profiled with immunoSEQ multiplex PCR; TCRdb holds only in-frame clones, not every one. The sample includes more than 200,000 clones, almost 70% of them seen just once. Looked up from germline, CDR1 is SGHVS and CDR2 is FNYEAQ. The V and J ends lost 0 bases and 7 bases, in that order; junction bases with no gene match: 11. The CDR3 runs to 18 residues. V gene TRBV7-6 combines with J gene TRBJ2-1; TRBD2 matches at 11 bases. Specimen: PBMCs. The receptor was derived from a man aged 35 to 55 in good health and CMV-seropositive. CDR3 amino acids: CASSLARSLAGEVNEQFF. The CDR3 region has the DNA TGTGCCAGCAGCTTAGCGAGGTCACTAGCGGGGGAAGTAAATGAGCAGTTCTTC.